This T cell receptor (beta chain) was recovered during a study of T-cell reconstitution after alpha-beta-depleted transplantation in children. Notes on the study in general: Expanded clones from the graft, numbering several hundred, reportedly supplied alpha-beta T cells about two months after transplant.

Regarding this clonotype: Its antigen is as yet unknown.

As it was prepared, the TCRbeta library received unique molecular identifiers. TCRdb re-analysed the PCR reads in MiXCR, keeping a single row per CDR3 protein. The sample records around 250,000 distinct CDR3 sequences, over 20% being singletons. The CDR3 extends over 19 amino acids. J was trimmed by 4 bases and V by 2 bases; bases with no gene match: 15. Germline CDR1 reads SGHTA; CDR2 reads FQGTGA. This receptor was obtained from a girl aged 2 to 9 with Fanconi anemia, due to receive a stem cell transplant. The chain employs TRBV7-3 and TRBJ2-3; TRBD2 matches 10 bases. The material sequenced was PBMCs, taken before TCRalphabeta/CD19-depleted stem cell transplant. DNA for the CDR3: TGTGCCAGCAGCTTAGGCCCGGGAGATCGGCTAGCGGGGGCAGATACGCAGTATTTT. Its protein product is CASSLGPGDRLAGADTQYF.